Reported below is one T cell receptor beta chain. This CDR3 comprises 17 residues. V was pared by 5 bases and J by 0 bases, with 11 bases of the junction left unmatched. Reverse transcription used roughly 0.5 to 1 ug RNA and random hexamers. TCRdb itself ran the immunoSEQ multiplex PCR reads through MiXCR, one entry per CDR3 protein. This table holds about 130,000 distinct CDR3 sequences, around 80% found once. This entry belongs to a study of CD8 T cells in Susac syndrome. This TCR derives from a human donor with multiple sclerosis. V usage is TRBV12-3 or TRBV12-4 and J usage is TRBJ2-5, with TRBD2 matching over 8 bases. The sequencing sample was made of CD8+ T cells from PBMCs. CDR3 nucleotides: TGTGCCAGCAGTCAGAACCCGGGGGGGCCCTACCAAGAGACCCAGTACTTC. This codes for CASSQNPGGPYQETQYF.